This TCR beta chain came from a study of T cells in Graves' hyperthyroidism and ophthalmopathy. This clonotype showed up many times. Its antigen remains unknown. Compared with germline, one end of the junction differs, possibly owing to a read error. Regions amplified from RNA transcripts were the TCR beta CDR3 regions. First-round RT-PCR targeting the TCR CDR3 was performed with the HTBI primer set. MiXCR was run by TCRdb on the multiplex PCR reads, yielding one entry per CDR3 protein. This table has about 300,000 distinct CDR3 sequences, roughly 14% appearing once. Broader study findings: Ophthalmopathy was predicted by the model a median of 6.5 months ahead of onset.

CDR3 length equals 14 residues. Germline V gives CDR1 SNHLY, CDR2 FYNNEI. This sequence originates from a woman under 40 with Graves' hyperthyroidism that later progressed to Graves' ophthalmopathy. The J gene is TRBJ1-5, the V gene TRBV2; the D gene is possibly TRBD1 (5 bases). The sample was blood. This CDR3 reads CAGSGEEGNQPQHF. For the CDR3, the DNA is TGTGCCGGCAGTGGGGAGGAGGGGAATCAGCCCCAGCATTTT. Combining the CDR3 with reference TRBV2 and TRBJ1-5 gives the whole variable domain EPEVTQTPSHQVTQMGQEVILRCVPISNHLYFYWYRQILGQKVEFLVSFYNNEISEKSEIFDDQFSVERPDGSNFTLKIRSTKLEDSAMYFCAGSGEEGNQPQHFGDGTRLSIL.